The 14 T cell receptor beta chains given below trace back to one sample, sequenced in a study of beta chain features in type 1 diabetes (dated by TCRdb to 2017 to 2018). Receptors were amplified or captured by the immunoSEQ multiplex PCR assay. All of the isolated RNA was reverse transcribed with the High Capacity cDNA Reverse Transcription Kit, so expressed TCRB transcripts were sequenced. TCRdb's version of the immuneACCESS table is confined to in-frame rearrangements and falls short of the full clone set. An unresolved V gene accounts for under half of the shortfall where checked; the remainder is of unknown origin. The sample table shows approximately 250,000 clones, and 7.5% to 10% are seen once. The ten largest make up under 0.045% of the sample. Sequences were obtained from naive CD4+ T cells from blood. This specimen's cell subset or site label, per the study, means: true naive CD4+ T cells. The receptors were gathered from a woman aged 18-29 years in good health.

The V and J genes are TRBV27 and TRBJ2-1; 8 positions match TRBD1. CDR3 length: 13 residues. J gave up 7 bases and V 2 bases, and 1 base lay outside the gene matches. In germline, CDR1 is MNHEY, CDR2 SMNVEV (reference sequence). CDR3 loop: CASSLDRGNEQFF. The DNA for the CDR3 is TGTGCCAGCAGTTTAGACAGGGGAAATGAGCAGTTCTTC.

The J gene is TRBJ1-6, the V gene TRBV10-3; 9 bases match TRBD1. Germline loops: CDR1 ENHRY, CDR2 SYGVKD. The CDR3 extends over 18 amino acids. The J segment lost 0 bases and the V segment lost 0 bases, leaving 3 bases of the junction unmatched. CDR3 nucleotide sequence: TGTGCCATCAGTGAGTCGGGGACAGGGCGCTCCTATAATTCACCCCTCCACTTT. Translated, it gives CAISESGTGRSYNSPLHF.

The chain combines TRBV30 with TRBJ2-7; possibly TRBD2 for D (6 bases). Trimming took off 3 bases at V and 6 bases at J, with 12 bases between the two ends. This CDR3 has 12 amino acids. CDR1 and CDR2 from the germline V gene are GTSNPN and SVGIG (reference sequence). The CDR3 nucleotides are TGTGCCTGGAGCTTTAACGGGGGCGAGCAGTACTTC. It yields the protein CAWSFNGGEQYF.

The genes are TRBV10-3 and TRBJ1-2, with D unresolved. V lost 0 bases to trimming and J lost 4 bases, with 12 bases between them. CDR1 and CDR2 from the germline V gene are ENHRY and SYGVKD. This CDR3 has 15 residues. DNA of the CDR3: TGTGCCATCAGTGAGTCGAGTACTTGGAGCTATGGCTACACCTTC. Encoded protein: CAISESSTWSYGYTF.

This clone has more than one count but fewer than ten. The rearrangement links TRBV2 to TRBJ1-5; D remains ambiguous. Germline V gene lookup returns CDR1 SNHLY and CDR2 FYNNEI. The length of the CDR3 is 13 residues. Trimming left V 3 bases short and J 4 bases short, with 7 bases between. The CDR3 loop reads CASSEQDNQPQHF. CDR3 in DNA: TGTGCCAGCAGTGAGCAGGATAATCAGCCCCAGCATTTT.

This clone was counted a few times. The CDR3 sequence is CAMAAGPTYEQYF. In nucleotides, the CDR3 is TGTGCCATGGCAGCGGGGCCTACCTACGAGCAGTACTTC. The rearrangement uses TRBV6-1 and TRBJ2-7, with 7 positions matching TRBD2. The CDR3 spans 13 residues. V gave up 10 bases and J gave up 2 bases; unmatched junction bases: 8. The germline CDR1 and CDR2 sequences are MNHNS and SASEGT.

This clone was recorded a few times. The rearrangement uses TRBV5-1 and TRBJ1-5, with D unresolved. Germline values: CDR1 SGHRS, CDR2 YFSETQ. Trimming removed 0 bases at V and 5 bases at J, with 6 bases between. The CDR3 length is 13 residues. The CDR3 here is CASSLASDQPQHF. CDR3 nucleotide sequence: TGCGCCAGCAGCTTGGCCTCTGATCAGCCCCAGCATTTT.

The chain couples TRBV5-4 to TRBJ2-3; TRBD2 matches at 11 bases. CDR3 length: 15 amino acids. Looked up from germline, CDR1 is SGHNT and CDR2 is YYREEE (reference sequence). Trimming at V came to 4 bases and at J to 0 bases, leaving 1 base not matched to a gene. The CDR3 is CASSPSGGSTDTQYF. The CDR3 nucleotides are TGTGCCAGCAGCCCTAGCGGGGGGAGCACAGATACGCAGTATTTT. Full variable domain (missing parts from reference TRBV5-4 and TRBJ2-3): ETGVTQSPTHLIKTRGQQVTLRCSSQSGHNTVSWYQQALGQGPQFIFQYYREEENGRGNFPPRFSGLQFPNYSSELNVNALELDDSALYLCASSPSGGSTDTQYFGPGTRLTVL.

This clone has a handful of counts. J is TRBJ2-3 and V is TRBV5-4; a weak D match, TRBD2 (7 bases). The V and J ends lost 5 bases and 3 bases respectively, with 22 bases between them. The CDR3 loop spans 17 amino acids. Germline CDR1 SGHNT, CDR2 YYREEE (reference sequence). CDR3 amino acids: CASSLGGRETGTDTQYF. The CDR3, as DNA: TGTGCCAGCAGTCTAGGGGGGCGGGAGACGGGTACAGATACGCAGTATTTT.

V gene TRBV7-6 combines with J gene TRBJ2-7; 9 positions agree with TRBD1. Germline CDR1 reads SGHVS; CDR2 reads FNYEAQ. The CDR3 spans 15 residues. V lost 2 bases, J lost 6 bases, and 8 bases stayed unmatched. Written as DNA, the CDR3 is TGTGCCAGCAGCTTATCTGCGGGACAGGGTATCGAGCAGTACTTC. Amino acids: CASSLSAGQGIEQYF.

This chain joins TRBV29-1 and TRBJ1-2; D is unclear. Trimming removed 4 bases at V and 5 bases at J, with 11 bases between. Germline V gene lookup returns CDR1 SQVTM and CDR2 ANQGSEA. The CDR3 length is 12 residues. The CDR3 DNA sequence: TGCAGCGTTGGCACCTCGACTTATGGCTACACCTTC. Its translation: CSVGTSTYGYTF. The full variable domain, completed using reference TRBV29-1 and TRBJ1-2, is SAVISQKPSRDICQRGTSLTIQCQVDSQVTMMFWYRQQPGQSLTLIATANQGSEATYESGFVIDKFPISRPNLTFSTLTVSNMSPEDSSIYLCSVGTSTYGYTFGSGTRLTVV.

There are a few counts of this clone. The chain employs TRBV29-1 and TRBJ1-4, with D possibly being TRBD1 (6 bases). This CDR3 contains 13 residues. Germline CDR1 is SQVTM and CDR2 is ANQGSEA. V was pared by 4 bases and J by 4 bases, with 10 bases between. The DNA of the CDR3 is TGCAGCGTTGCGAGCAGGGGTAATGAAAAACTGTTTTTT. Encoded protein: CSVASRGNEKLFF.

The chain links TRBV6-1 to TRBJ1-2, with 8 bases identical to TRBD1. The CDR3 consists of 14 residues. V trimming: 8 bases; J trimming: 6 bases; junction bases outside the gene matches: 11. Germline lookup yields CDR1 MNHNS and CDR2 SASEGT. The CDR3: CASGIRGLMNGYTF. As DNA, the CDR3 is TGTGCCAGCGGTATCAGGGGGCTGATGAATGGCTACACCTTC.

This clone was picked up a small number of times. The rearrangement links TRBV7-9 to TRBJ1-2; 10 nucleotides agree with TRBD1. The germline gives CDR1 SEHNR, CDR2 FQNEAQ (reference sequence). This CDR3 is built from 16 residues. The ends lost 1 base at V and 7 bases at J; junction bases unmatched: 9. In nucleotides, the CDR3 is TGTGCCAGCAGCTTAGTGTTTGGGACAGGGGATGGTGGCTACACCTTC. Translated, it gives CASSLVFGTGDGGYTF.